One and the same sample provided the 19 T cell receptor beta chains below, sequenced in a study of molecular identifiers for immune sequencing clone quantification. One entry per CDR3 protein, called by TCRdb with MiXCR from the PCR reads. The data contain about 510,000 distinct CDR3 sequences, about 26% of them singletons. The sequencing input was naive CD8+ T cells from blood, with Jurkat cell RNA spiked in. Subset given: FACS-sorted CD8+CD4-CCR7+CD45RA+ naive T cells. These receptors all stem from a human donor in good health. Some libraries in this study had Jurkat cell RNA spiked in.

Notes on this clonotype: Compared with germline, one end of the junction differs, possibly owing to a read error. The gene calls are TRBV13 and TRBJ1-1; D is uncertain. The CDR3 contains 13 residues. Germline-derived CDR1 and CDR2 are PRHDT and FYEKMQ (reference sequence). CDR3 bases: TGTGCCAGCAGCTTAGCAGGTAACACTGAAGCTGTCTTT. This codes for CASSLAGNTEAVF.

Only one count was recorded for this clonotype. This chain links TRBV12-3 or TRBV12-4 with TRBJ1-6; D gene ambiguous. The CDR3 extends over 16 amino acids. Trimming took off 3 bases at V and 2 bases at J, with 11 bases between the two ends. The CDR3 region is CASSFGRPAYNSPLHF. The CDR3 DNA reads as TGTGCCAGCAGTTTTGGCAGACCCGCCTATAATTCACCCCTCCACTTT.

As for this clonotype: The conserved phenylalanine or tryptophan normally closing the CDR3 is absent here, so this likely arose from a read error. This chain uses TRBV11-2 with TRBJ2-1; a possible D gene is TRBD1 (5 bases). The CDR3 has 17 amino acids. Germline CDR1 is SGHAT and CDR2 is FQNNGV. V lost 5 bases and J lost 2, with 19 bases in between. The CDR3 bases are TGTGCCAGCAGCAGAGGAATTTGGGCAGGGACCTACAATGAGCAGTTCCTC. Protein product: CASSRGIWAGTYNEQFL.

This clonotype occurred many times. CDR3 DNA sequence: TGTGCCAGCAGCCAAGGGTCCCTGGGCACTGAAGCTTTCTTT. Its translation: CASSQGSLGTEAFF. The J gene is TRBJ1-1, the V gene TRBV14, with D uncertain. Between the trimmed V and J ends, which lost 1 base and 4 bases, there was a span of 10 bases. This CDR3 region has 14 residues. Germline V gives CDR1 SGHDN, CDR2 FVKESK. Full variable domain (remainder filled in from reference TRBV14 and TRBJ1-1): EAGVTQFPSHSVIEKGQTVTLRCDPISGHDNLYWYRRVMGKEIKFLLHFVKESKQDESGMPNNRFLAERTGGTYSTLKVQPAELEDSGVYFCASSQGSLGTEAFFGQGTRLTVV.

The table lists this clonotype with a few counts. V usage is TRBV6-5 and J usage is TRBJ1-1, with D possibly TRBD1 on 5 matching bases. Germline CDR1 MNHEY, CDR2 SVGAGI. Trimming pared 4 bases from V and 4 bases from J, leaving 19 bases between. The CDR3 is 16 amino acids. CDR3 region: CASSSLDSSSGTEAFF. CDR3 nucleotides: TGTGCCAGCAGTTCCCTAGACAGCTCAAGCGGCACTGAAGCTTTCTTT.

The V gene is TRBV12-3 or TRBV12-4, the J gene TRBJ2-7; D unclear. V dropped 5 bases and J dropped 2 bases, with 16 bases sitting between them. This CDR3 comprises 15 residues. The CDR3 bases are TGTGCCAGCAGTCCAACGGACCGGCGCCCCTACGAGCAGTACTTC. This codes for CASSPTDRRPYEQYF.

This clonotype was seen repeatedly, ten times or more. This chain joins TRBV7-9 and TRBJ2-5; 7 bases line up with TRBD2. Germline V gives CDR1 SEHNR, CDR2 FQNEAQ (reference sequence). The CDR3 extends over 13 amino acids. Trimming cost V 6 bases and J 5 bases; bases outside gene matches: 6. This chain's CDR3 is CASRPGGLETQYF. DNA for the CDR3: TGTGCCAGCAGGCCCGGGGGGTTGGAGACCCAGTACTTC. Using reference TRBV7-9 and TRBJ2-5 for the parts outside the CDR3, the full variable domain is DTGVSQNPRHKITKRGQNVTFRCDPISEHNRLYWYRQTLGQGPEFLTYFQNEAQLEKSRLLSDRFSAERPKGSFSTLEIQRTEQGDSAMYLCASRPGGLETQYFGPGTRLLVL.

This clonotype was observed many times. This rearrangement joins TRBV28 to TRBJ2-7, with D unresolved. The CDR3 consists of 12 residues. With 3 bases removed from V and 6 bases from J, the gap between germline ends came to 9 bases. Germline CDR1 is MDHEN and CDR2 is SYDVKM. CDR3 DNA: TGTGCCAGCAGTTTTCCGGGCCTCGAGCAGTACTTC. Protein sequence: CASSFPGLEQYF.

V usage is TRBV4-1 and J usage is TRBJ2-7; unclear D gene. The CDR3 runs 13 residues. Trimming cost V 0 bases and J 4 bases, with 7 bases left between them. Per germline, CDR1 MGHRA and CDR2 YSYEKL. CDR3 DNA: TGCGCCAGCAGCCAAGATCCCAGATACGAGCAGTACTTC. It is translated as CASSQDPRYEQYF.

This clonotype has ten or more counts. The rearrangement uses TRBV9 and TRBJ2-3; no clear D gene. The germline V and J ends were trimmed by 0 bases and 4 bases, with 9 bases remaining between them. The CDR3 covers 14 residues. From germline, CDR1 is SGDLS and CDR2 YYNGEE. CDR3 DNA: TGTGCCAGCAGCGTAGGTTTCGGCTCAGATACGCAGTATTTT. This sequence encodes CASSVGFGSDTQYF.

This clonotype was detected a few times. The V call is TRBV4-1, the J call TRBJ2-5; D possibly matches TRBD1 or TRBD2 (5 bases each). The V end lost 2 bases, the J end lost 4 bases, and 14 bases lay between the germline ends. CDR3 size: 15 residues. The germline V gene has CDR1 MGHRA and CDR2 YSYEKL. The CDR3 loop reads CASSQTSGTRETQYF. The CDR3 DNA follows: TGCGCCAGCAGCCAAACCTCAGGGACCCGAGAGACCCAGTACTTC.

This clonotype showed up just a few times. The rearrangement uses TRBV30 and TRBJ2-2, with D maybe TRBD2 (5 bases). In germline, CDR1 is GTSNPN, CDR2 SVGIG (reference sequence). V was pared by 0 bases and J by 0 bases, with 5 bases between. The CDR3 contains 14 residues. In DNA form, the CDR3 reads TGTGCCTGGAGTGTACTAGCGAACACCGGGGAGCTGTTTTTT. Translating it yields CAWSVLANTGELFF.

A note on this clonotype: Just one base apart from a much larger clone, this may be a read error. This chain connects TRBV6-5 to TRBJ2-6; 7 nucleotides match TRBD2. The germline V gene has CDR1 MNHEY and CDR2 SVGAGI. The length of the CDR3 is 17 residues. DNA of the CDR3: TGTGCCAGCACCGAGGGAGGGACCCTCTCTGGGGCCAACGTCCTGCCTTTC. Amino acid sequence: CASTEGGTLSGANVLPF.

Points on this clonotype: Lacking the conserved final phenylalanine or tryptophan, this CDR3 likely reflects a read error. The chain recombines TRBV29-1 with TRBJ1-4, with 7 bases aligning to TRBD1. CDR1 and CDR2 (germline): SQVTM, ANQGSEA. CDR3 length: 13 residues. CDR3 protein: CCVFRGPDEKLFY. The DNA of the CDR3 is TGCTGCGTGTTTAGGGGGCCGGATGAAAAACTGTTTTAT.

The chain uses TRBV20-1 and TRBJ2-7, with 9 bases matching TRBD2. CDR1 is DFQATT and CDR2 is SNEGSKA in the germline V gene (reference sequence). CDR3 size: 14 residues. The trim removed 6 bases at V and 2 bases at J, leaving 8 bases unmatched. DNA of the CDR3: TGCAGTGCACATGGACTAGCGATTCCCTACGAGCAGTACTTC. This codes for CSAHGLAIPYEQYF.

The chain employs TRBV2 and TRBJ2-5, with D maybe TRBD1 (5 bases). Trimming removed 8 bases at V and 2 bases at J, with 15 bases between. The germline V gene encodes CDR1 SNHLY and CDR2 FYNNEI. The CDR3 runs to 14 residues. The DNA of the CDR3 is TGTGCCAGCTCGCCCCTGGGGCAGCAAGAGACCCAGTACTTC. Amino acids: CASSPLGQQETQYF.

Concerning this clonotype: A much bigger clone sits one base away, suggesting this may be a read error. The chain uses TRBV6-5 and TRBJ1-1; TRBD1 is a possible D gene (6 bases). The CDR3 has 11 residues. In germline, CDR1 is MNHEY, CDR2 SVGAGI. The CDR3 is CASSWGAEALF. The CDR3 nucleotides are TGTGCCAGCAGTTGGGGGGCTGAAGCTCTCTTT.

This clonotype was observed many times. The chain links TRBV28 to TRBJ2-3; 8 nucleotides align to TRBD2. CDR1 is MDHEN and CDR2 is SYDVKM in the germline V gene. The V gene end was trimmed by 5 bases and the J gene end by 3 bases; junction bases not matched to a gene: 13. The CDR3 covers 17 residues. CDR3 sequence reads: CASSPPWNSGNTDTQYF. The CDR3 DNA reads TGTGCCAGCAGTCCCCCCTGGAATAGCGGGAATACAGATACGCAGTATTTT.

This clonotype appeared many times. The rearrangement links TRBV25-1 to TRBJ2-3; D uncertain. Trimming removed 2 bases from V and 5 bases from J, with 5 bases in between. The CDR3 runs to 12 residues. From germline, CDR1 is MGHDK and CDR2 SYGVNS. The CDR3 nucleotides read TGTGCCAGCAGTGAAACAGAAGATACGCAGTATTTT. Translated: CASSETEDTQYF. The full variable domain, in which reference TRBV25-1 and TRBJ2-3 provide the parts outside the CDR3, is EADIYQTPRYLVIGTGKKITLECSQTMGHDKMYWYQQDPGMELHLIHYSYGVNSTEKGDLSSESTVSRIRTEHFPLTLESARPSHTSQYLCASSETEDTQYFGPGTRLTVL.